This entry concerns a single T cell receptor (beta chain). Its antigen is undetermined. Trimming cost V 8 bases and J 5 bases; bases outside gene matches: 17. CDR3 size: 18 residues. From germline, CDR1 is SGHDT and CDR2 YYEEEE. There were no recent acute infections or vaccinations among the donors, who were healthy HIV-negative adults. Every subset's genomic DNA went evenly onto several immunoSEQ plates. Measured with immunoSEQ multiplex PCR; TCRdb has only the in-frame clones, and not every one. The sample comprises over 2 million clones, 90% to 95% of which are singletons, and 0.1% to 0.15% rests with the top ten. This sample was taken from a study of shared clonotypes between healthy human individuals. Broader study findings: Between a few donors, naive CD4 clonotypes were shared at a level of about 5%.

This sequence joins TRBV5-6 and TRBJ2-1; 12 nucleotides align to TRBD2. This receptor was identified in a man aged 18 to 30 in good health. What was sequenced was naive CD4+ T cells sorted from blood. Specified subset: CD45RA+ positively selected. CDR3 in DNA: TGTGCCAGTTGCATACTTTTCCCCCGGACTAGCGGGGACAATGAGCAGTTCTTC. Its protein is CASCILFPRTSGDNEQFF.